Sequencing of this T cell receptor (beta chain) was carried out in a study of preoperative IRX-2 immunotherapy in early breast cancer. The CDR3 extends over 14 amino acids. The germline V gene has CDR1 KGHSH and CDR2 LQKENI. Trimming took 3 bases from V and 8 from J; bases not matched to a gene: 6. Libraries were prepared by immunoSEQ multiplex PCR; TCRdb keeps only in-frame clonotypes and omits some of them. The sample shows over 1,000 clones, over 70% of them seen only once. Regarding treatment: preoperative locoregional IRX-2 cytokine immunotherapy. Samples came from a phase Ib trial of preoperative locoregional IRX-2 cytokine immunotherapy.

This specimen consisted of tumor tissue, obtained after IRX-2 immunotherapy. The chain employs TRBV18 and TRBJ2-1; TRBD1 agrees at 8 bases. The clonotype was recovered from a human donor with breast cancer. The CDR3 is CASSPSQQGDEQFF. The CDR3 DNA reads TGTGCCAGCTCACCTTCACAACAGGGGGATGAGCAGTTCTTC.